A single TCR beta chain is shown here with its context. These data originate in a study of blood T cells in healthy people across ages. PCR was performed a second time for about 7 to 11 cycles using a sample-barcoded 5' primer and a J-beta primer mix. TCRdb passed the 5' RACE reads through MiXCR, listing each CDR3 protein once. The table records 750,000 to 950,000 distinct CDR3 sequences, roughly 29% of them present only once. These same data were also listed under a study on T cells of mothers and their children.

The receptor was isolated from a woman in her thirties or forties in good health. The sample consisted of blood.

This chain's CDR3 is CSASRFPQETQYF. CDR3 in DNA: TGCAGTGCTAGCCGTTTCCCCCAAGAGACCCAGTACTTC. The chain joins TRBV20-1 to TRBJ2-5; D uncertain. This CDR3 is 13 amino acids long. CDR1 is DFQATT, CDR2 SNEGSKA, per germline (reference sequence). Deletions cut 3 bases from V and 1 base from J, with 9 bases between.